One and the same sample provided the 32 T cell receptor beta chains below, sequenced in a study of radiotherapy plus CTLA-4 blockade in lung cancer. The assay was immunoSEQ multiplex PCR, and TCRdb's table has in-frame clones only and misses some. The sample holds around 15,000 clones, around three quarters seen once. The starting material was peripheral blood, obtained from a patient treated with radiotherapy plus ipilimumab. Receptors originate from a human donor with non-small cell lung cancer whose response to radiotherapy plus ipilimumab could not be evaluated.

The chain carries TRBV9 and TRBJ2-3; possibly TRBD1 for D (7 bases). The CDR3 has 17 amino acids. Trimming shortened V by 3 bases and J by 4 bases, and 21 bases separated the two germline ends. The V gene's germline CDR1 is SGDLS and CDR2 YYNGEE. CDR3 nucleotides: TGTGCCAGCAGCGCCCGATGGGGCCAGGGGGGATCAGATACGCAGTATTTT. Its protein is CASSARWGQGGSDTQYF.

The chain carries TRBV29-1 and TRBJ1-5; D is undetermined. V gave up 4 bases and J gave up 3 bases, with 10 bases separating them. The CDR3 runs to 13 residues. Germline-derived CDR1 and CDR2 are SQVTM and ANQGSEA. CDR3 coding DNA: TGCAGCGTTGGGAACAGCCCCAATCAGCCCCAGCATTTT. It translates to CSVGNSPNQPQHF.

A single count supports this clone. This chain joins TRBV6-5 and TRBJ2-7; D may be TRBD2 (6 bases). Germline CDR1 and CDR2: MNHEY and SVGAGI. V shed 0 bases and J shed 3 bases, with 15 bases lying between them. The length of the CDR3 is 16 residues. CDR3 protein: CASSYSKVEEGYEQYV. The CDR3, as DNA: TGTGCCAGCAGTTACTCGAAAGTAGAGGAGGGCTACGAGCAGTACGTC.

CDR3: CASSLSAGQGEAFF. CDR3 DNA sequence: TGTGCCAGCAGTTTATCGGCCGGACAGGGGGAAGCTTTCTTT. The J gene is TRBJ1-1, the V gene TRBV27; 9 positions agree with TRBD1. CDR3 size: 14 residues. Losses at the gene ends were 0 bases for V and 8 bases for J; bases not matched to a gene: 4. Germline V CDR1 and CDR2: MNHEY, SMNVEV (reference sequence).

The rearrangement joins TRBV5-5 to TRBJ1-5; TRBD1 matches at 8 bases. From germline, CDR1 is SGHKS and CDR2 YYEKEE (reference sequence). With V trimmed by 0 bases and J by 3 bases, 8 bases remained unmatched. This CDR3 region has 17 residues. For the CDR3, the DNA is TGTGCCAGCAGCTTGGGAGTGGGACAGGAGTTCAATCAGCCCCAGCATTTT. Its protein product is CASSLGVGQEFNQPQHF.

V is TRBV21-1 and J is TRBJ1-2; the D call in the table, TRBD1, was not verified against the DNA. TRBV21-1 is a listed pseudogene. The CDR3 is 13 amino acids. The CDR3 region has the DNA TGTGCCAGTTATGACAGGACCGACGGAGGCTACACCTTC. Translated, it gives CASYDRTDGGYTF.

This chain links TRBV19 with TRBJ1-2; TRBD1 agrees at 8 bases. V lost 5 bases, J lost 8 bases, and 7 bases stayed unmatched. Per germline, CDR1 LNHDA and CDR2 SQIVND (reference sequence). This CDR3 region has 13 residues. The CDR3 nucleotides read TGTGCCAGTAGTGTACAGGGGGAAACCGGCTACACCTTC. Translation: CASSVQGETGYTF.

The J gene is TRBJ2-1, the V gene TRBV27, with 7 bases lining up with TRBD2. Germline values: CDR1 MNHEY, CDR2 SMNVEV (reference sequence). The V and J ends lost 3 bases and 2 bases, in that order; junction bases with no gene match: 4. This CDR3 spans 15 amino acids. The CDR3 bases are TGTGCCAGCAGTTTGCCTAGCGGACCCTACAATGAGCAGTTCTTC. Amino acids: CASSLPSGPYNEQFF.

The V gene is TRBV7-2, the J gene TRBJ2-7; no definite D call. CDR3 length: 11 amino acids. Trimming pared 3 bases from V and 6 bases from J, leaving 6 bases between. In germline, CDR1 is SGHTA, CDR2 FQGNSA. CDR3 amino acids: CASSFAVEQYF. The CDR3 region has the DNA TGTGCCAGCAGCTTCGCGGTCGAGCAGTACTTC.

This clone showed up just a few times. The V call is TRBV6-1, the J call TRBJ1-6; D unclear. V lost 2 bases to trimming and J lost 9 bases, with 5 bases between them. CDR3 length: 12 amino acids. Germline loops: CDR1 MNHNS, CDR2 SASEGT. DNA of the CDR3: TGTGCCAGCAGTGAACTACTTTCACCCCTCCACTTT. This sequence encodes CASSELLSPLHF.

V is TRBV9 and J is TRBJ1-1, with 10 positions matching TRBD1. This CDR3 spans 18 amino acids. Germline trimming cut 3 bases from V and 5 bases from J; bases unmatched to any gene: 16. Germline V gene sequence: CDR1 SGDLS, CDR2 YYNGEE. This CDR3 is CASSDPGTGASWDTEAFF. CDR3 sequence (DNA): TGTGCCAGCAGCGACCCCGGGACAGGGGCCTCTTGGGATACTGAAGCTTTCTTT.

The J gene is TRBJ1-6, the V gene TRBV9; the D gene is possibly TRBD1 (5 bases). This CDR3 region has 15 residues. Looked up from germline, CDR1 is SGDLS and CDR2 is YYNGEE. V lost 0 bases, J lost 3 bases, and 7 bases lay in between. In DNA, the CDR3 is TGTGCCAGCAGCGTAGAAACAGGCTATAATTCACCCCTCCACTTT. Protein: CASSVETGYNSPLHF. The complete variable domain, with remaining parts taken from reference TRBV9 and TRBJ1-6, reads DSGVTQTPKHLITATGQRVTLRCSPRSGDLSVYWYQQSLDQGLQFLIQYYNGEERAKGNILERFSAQQFPDLHSELNLSSLELGDSALYFCASSVETGYNSPLHFGNGTRLTVT.

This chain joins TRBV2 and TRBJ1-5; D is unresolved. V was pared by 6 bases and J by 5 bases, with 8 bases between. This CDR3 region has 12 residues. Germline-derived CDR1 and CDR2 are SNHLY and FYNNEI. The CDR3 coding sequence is TGTGCCAGCAGCCTCCTAGATCAGCCCCAGCATTTT. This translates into CASSLLDQPQHF.

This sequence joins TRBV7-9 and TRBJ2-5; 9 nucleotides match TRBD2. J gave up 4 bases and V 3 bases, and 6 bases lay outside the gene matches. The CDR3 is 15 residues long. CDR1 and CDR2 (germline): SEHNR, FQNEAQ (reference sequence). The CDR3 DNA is TGTGCCAGCAGCTTTAGCGGGGGCTTTGGAGAGACCCAGTACTTC. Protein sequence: CASSFSGGFGETQYF.

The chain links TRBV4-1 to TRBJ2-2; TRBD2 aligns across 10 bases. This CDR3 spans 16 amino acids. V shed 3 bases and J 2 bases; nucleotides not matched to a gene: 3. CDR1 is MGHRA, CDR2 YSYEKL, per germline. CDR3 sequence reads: CASSQSSGGNTGELFF. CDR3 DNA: TGCGCCAGCAGCCAGTCTAGCGGGGGCAACACCGGGGAGCTGTTTTTT.

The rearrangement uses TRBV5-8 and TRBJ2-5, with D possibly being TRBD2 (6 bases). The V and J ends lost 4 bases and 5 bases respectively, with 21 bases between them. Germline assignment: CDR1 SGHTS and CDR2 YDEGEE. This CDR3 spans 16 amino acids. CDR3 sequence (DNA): TGTGCCAGCAGCGCAGGTTGGGGAGGAGAGGTGGAGACCCAGTACTTC. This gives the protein CASSAGWGGEVETQYF.

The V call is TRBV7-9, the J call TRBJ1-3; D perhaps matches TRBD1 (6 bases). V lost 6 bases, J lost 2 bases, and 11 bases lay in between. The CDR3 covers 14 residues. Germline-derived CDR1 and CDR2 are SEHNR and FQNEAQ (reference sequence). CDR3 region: CASSRTGPGNTIYF. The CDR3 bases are TGTGCCAGCAGTCGAACAGGGCCTGGAAACACCATATATTTT.

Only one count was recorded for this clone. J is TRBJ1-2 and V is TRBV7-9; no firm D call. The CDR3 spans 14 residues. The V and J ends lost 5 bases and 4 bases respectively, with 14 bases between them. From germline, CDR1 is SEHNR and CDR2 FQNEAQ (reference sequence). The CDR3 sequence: CASSPDISGYGYTF. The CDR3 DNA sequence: TGTGCCAGCAGCCCCGACATATCAGGCTATGGCTACACCTTC.

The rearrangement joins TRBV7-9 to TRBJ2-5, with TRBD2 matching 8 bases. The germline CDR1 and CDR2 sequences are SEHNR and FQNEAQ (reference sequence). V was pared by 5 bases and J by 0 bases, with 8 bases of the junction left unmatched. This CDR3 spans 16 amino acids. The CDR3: CASSHGGGGYQETQYF. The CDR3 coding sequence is TGTGCCAGCAGCCACGGGGGGGGAGGGTACCAAGAGACCCAGTACTTC. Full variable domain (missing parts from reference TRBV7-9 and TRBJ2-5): DTGVSQNPRHKITKRGQNVTFRCDPISEHNRLYWYRQTLGQGPEFLTYFQNEAQLEKSRLLSDRFSAERPKGSFSTLEIQRTEQGDSAMYLCASSHGGGGYQETQYFGPGTRLLVL.

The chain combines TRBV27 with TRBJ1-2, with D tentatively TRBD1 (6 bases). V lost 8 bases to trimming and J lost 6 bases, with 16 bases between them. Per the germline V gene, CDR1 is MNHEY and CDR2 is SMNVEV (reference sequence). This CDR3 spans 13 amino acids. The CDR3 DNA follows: TGTGCCAGCCGAAAAACAGGGTCTCATGGCTACACCTTC. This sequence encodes CASRKTGSHGYTF.

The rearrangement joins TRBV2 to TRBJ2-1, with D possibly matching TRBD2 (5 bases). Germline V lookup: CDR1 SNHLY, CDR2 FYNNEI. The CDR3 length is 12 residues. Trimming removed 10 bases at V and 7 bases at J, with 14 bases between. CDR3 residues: CATLKGVNEQFF. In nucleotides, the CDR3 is TGTGCCACCTTGAAGGGAGTTAATGAGCAGTTCTTC.

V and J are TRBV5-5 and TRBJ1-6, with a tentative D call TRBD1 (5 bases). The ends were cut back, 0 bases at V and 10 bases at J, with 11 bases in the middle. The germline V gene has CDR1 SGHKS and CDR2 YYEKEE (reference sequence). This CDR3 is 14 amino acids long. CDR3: CASSLAGGNSPLHF. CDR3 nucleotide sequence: TGTGCCAGCAGCTTGGCCGGGGGGAACTCACCCCTCCACTTT.

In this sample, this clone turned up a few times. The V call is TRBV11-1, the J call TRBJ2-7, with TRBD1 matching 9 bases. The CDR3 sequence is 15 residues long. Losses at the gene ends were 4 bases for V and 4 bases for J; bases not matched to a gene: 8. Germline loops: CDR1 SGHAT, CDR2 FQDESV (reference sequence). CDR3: CASSWGPGQGYEQYF. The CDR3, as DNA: TGTGCCAGCAGCTGGGGACCGGGACAGGGTTACGAGCAGTACTTC. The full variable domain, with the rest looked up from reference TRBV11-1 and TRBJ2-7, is EAEVAQSPRYKITEKSQAVAFWCDPISGHATLYWYRQILGQGPELLVQFQDESVVDDSQLPKDRFSAERLKGVDSTLKIQPAELGDSAMYLCASSWGPGQGYEQYFGPGTRLTVT.

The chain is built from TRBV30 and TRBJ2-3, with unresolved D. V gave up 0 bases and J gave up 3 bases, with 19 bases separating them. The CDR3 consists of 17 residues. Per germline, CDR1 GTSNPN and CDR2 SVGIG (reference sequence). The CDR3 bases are TGTGCCTGGAGTGTATCCTTCCCGGGTTCCGGGACAGATACGCAGTATTTT. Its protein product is CAWSVSFPGSGTDTQYF.

CDR3 in DNA: TGCGCCAGCAGCGCGACAGATCTCAACACCGGGGAGCTGTTTTTT. Its protein is CASSATDLNTGELFF. The J gene is TRBJ2-2, the V gene TRBV5-1, with D perhaps TRBD1 (5 bases). The germline gives CDR1 SGHRS, CDR2 YFSETQ. This CDR3 has 15 residues. The V and J ends lost 4 bases and 2 bases respectively, with 12 bases between them.

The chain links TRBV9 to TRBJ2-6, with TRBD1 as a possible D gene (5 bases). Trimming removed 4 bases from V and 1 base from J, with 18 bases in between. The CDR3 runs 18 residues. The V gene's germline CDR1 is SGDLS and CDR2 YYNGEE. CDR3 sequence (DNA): TGTGCCAGCAGCCCCGGGCAGGGTCCCCTTTCTGGGGCCAACGTCCTGACTTTC. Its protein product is CASSPGQGPLSGANVLTF.

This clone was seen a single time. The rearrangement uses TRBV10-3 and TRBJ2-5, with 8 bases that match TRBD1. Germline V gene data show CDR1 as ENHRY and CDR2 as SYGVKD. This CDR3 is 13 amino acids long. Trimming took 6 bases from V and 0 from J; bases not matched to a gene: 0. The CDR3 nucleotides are TGTGCCATCAGGGGACAGGACCAAGAGACCCAGTACTTC. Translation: CAIRGQDQETQYF.

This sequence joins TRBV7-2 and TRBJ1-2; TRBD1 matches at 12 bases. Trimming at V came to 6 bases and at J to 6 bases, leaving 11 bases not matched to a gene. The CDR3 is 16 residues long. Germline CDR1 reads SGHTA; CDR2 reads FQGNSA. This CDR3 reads CASRSLGTGGANGYTF. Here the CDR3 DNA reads TGTGCCAGCAGGTCCCTGGGGACAGGGGGCGCAAATGGCTACACCTTC.

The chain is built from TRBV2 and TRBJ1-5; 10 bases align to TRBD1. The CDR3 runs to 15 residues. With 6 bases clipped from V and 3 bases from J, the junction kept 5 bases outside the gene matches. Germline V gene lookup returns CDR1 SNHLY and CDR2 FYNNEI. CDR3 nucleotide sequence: TGTGCCAGCAGAGGAGGACAGGGGGTCAATCAGCCCCAGCATTTT. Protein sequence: CASRGGQGVNQPQHF.

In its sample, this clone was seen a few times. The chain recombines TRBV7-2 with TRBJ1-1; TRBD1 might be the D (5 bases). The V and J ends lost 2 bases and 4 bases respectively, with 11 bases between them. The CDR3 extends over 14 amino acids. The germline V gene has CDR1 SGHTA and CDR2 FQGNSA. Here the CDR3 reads CASSLTPGLTEAFF. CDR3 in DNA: TGTGCCAGCAGCTTAACTCCAGGGCTCACTGAAGCTTTCTTT.

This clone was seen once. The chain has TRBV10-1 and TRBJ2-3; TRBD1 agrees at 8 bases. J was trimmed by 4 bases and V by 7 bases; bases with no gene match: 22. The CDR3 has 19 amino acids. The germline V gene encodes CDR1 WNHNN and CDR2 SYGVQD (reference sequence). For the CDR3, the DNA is TGCGCCAGCAAGGTTGGAGAGACAGGGGTCTTAATTTCAGCAGATACGCAGTATTTT. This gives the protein CASKVGETGVLISADTQYF.

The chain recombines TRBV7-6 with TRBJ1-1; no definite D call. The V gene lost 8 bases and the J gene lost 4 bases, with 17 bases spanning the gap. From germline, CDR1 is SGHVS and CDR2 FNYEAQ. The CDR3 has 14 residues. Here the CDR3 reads CASPLEETATEAFF. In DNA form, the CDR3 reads TGTGCCAGCCCCCTGGAGGAGACCGCCACTGAAGCTTTCTTT. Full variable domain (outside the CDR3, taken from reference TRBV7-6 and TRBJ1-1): GAGVSQSPRYKVTKRGQDVALRCDPISGHVSLYWYRQALGQGPEFLTYFNYEAQQDKSGLPNDRFSAERPEGSISTLTIQRTEQRDSAMYRCASPLEETATEAFFGQGTRLTVV.